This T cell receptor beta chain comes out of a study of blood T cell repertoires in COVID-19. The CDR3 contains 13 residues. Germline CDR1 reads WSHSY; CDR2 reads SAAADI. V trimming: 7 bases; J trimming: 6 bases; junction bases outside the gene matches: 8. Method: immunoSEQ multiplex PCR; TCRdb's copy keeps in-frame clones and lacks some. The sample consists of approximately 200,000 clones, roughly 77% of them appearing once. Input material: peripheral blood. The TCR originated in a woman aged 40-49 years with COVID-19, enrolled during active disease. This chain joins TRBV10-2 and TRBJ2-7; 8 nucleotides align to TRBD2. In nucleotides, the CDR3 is TGCGCCAGCACCCATTCGGGGGGGAGCGAGCAGTACTTC. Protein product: CASTHSGGSEQYF.